This TCR beta chain emerged from a study of T cells in localized non-small cell lung cancer. The study's findings and limits: Detection in adjacent lung was observed for a median about 56 of the top 100 tumor clones.

The CDR3 covers 12 residues. Trimming shortened V by 7 bases and J by 3 bases, and 10 bases separated the two germline ends. Germline CDR1 ENHRY, CDR2 SYGVKD. Note on this clone: Antigen specificity is unknown.

Assay used: immunoSEQ multiplex PCR; TCRdb lists only in-frame clones, some missing. This table holds tens of thousands of clones, approximately 90% found once. This sequence originates from a male donor at least 60 years old with stage II lung adenocarcinoma. J is TRBJ2-7 and V is TRBV10-3, with a weak D call TRBD1 (5 bases). The sample here was peripheral blood mononuclear cells, taken before any cancer treatment. Here the CDR3 DNA reads TGTGCCATCATGGCAGGGAACTACGAGCAGTACTTC. This sequence encodes CAIMAGNYEQYF.